This T cell receptor (beta chain) derives from a study of blood T cell repertoires in COVID-19. Study context: Sample material is recorded as cDNA or gDNA derived from T cells, B-cell-depleted T cells, or PBMCs.

Original methodology: Scientists estimated how many nucleated cells there were by amplifying reference gene primers. Repertoires were generated with immunoSEQ multiplex PCR, while TCRdb's copy carries only in-frame clones and drops some. V and J calls and clone size follow that table, whereas D and trimming were derived from the DNA. The sample has 70,000 to 80,000 clones, more than 75% seen once. The CDR3 length is 15 residues. CDR1 SGHDT and CDR2 YYEEEE come from the germline V gene. Trimming removed 7 bases at V and 4 bases at J, with 18 bases between. The source is a human donor in a cohort sampled during active COVID-19. The rearrangement links TRBV5-6 to TRBJ1-5; D remains unclear. The specimen was peripheral blood. The DNA for the CDR3 is TGTGCCAGCGGCCTCGCGGGGTTAGAGAATCAGCCCCAGCATTTT. This encodes CASGLAGLENQPQHF.